One sample yielded the 5 T cell receptor beta chains listed below, sequenced in a study of blood T cell repertoires in COVID-19 (TCRdb year 2020). The library was built by means of the immunoSEQ multiplex PCR assay. What TCRdb holds here is the immuneACCESS table cut down to in-frame rearrangements. Part of the clones is not present; checked against another copy, under half of the missing clones reflect an unresolved V gene, and the others are unexplained. Across this sample there are fewer than 250,000 clones, with approximately 85% seen only once. Of the sample, over 7.5% falls within the top ten clones. Sample: PBMCs or T cells enriched from blood (not recorded which). Receptors were obtained from a woman in her fifties or sixties with acute COVID-19.

This clone was counted ten times or more. V and J are TRBV10-3 and TRBJ2-1; unclear D gene. Germline V lookup: CDR1 ENHRY, CDR2 SYGVKD. V lost 3 bases and J lost 0, with 6 bases in between. This CDR3 has 14 amino acids. CDR3 in amino acids: CAISDRGSYNEQFF. The CDR3 nucleotides are TGTGCCATCAGTGACAGAGGCTCCTACAATGAGCAGTTCTTC.

CDR3: CASSLYRLAGITGELFF. In DNA, the CDR3 is TGTGCCAGCAGTTTATACCGACTAGCGGGAATCACCGGGGAGCTGTTTTTT. The rearrangement links TRBV27 to TRBJ2-2; 11 bases fit TRBD2. The V gene end was trimmed by 1 base and the J gene end by 4 bases; junction bases not matched to a gene: 5. In germline, CDR1 is MNHEY, CDR2 SMNVEV (reference sequence). This CDR3 has 17 amino acids.

The chain recombines TRBV7-2 with TRBJ2-3, with 15 bases that match TRBD2. The CDR3 has 17 residues. Germline V gene data show CDR1 as SGHTA and CDR2 as FQGNSA. Unmatched junction bases numbered 6, after V lost 4 bases and J lost 4 bases. The CDR3 here is CASSSGLAGGRSDTQYF. The DNA for the CDR3 is TGTGCCAGCAGCTCGGGACTAGCGGGGGGCAGGTCAGATACGCAGTATTTT.

This clone was picked up one time. The chain has TRBV27 and TRBJ1-1, with D uncertain. CDR1 is MNHEY, CDR2 SMNVEV, per germline (reference sequence). The CDR3 length is 13 residues. Trimming shortened V by 5 bases and J by 6 bases, and 13 bases separated the two germline ends. The CDR3 coding sequence is TGTGCCAGCAGTGGATCCGGAGGCCCTGAAGCTTTCTTT. Translated: CASSGSGGPEAFF.

This chain joins TRBV28 and TRBJ1-2; TRBD1 might be the D (5 bases). The CDR3 is made up of 13 amino acids. In germline, CDR1 is MDHEN, CDR2 SYDVKM. Trimming stripped 1 base from V and 8 bases from J, with 11 bases between. CDR3 coding DNA: TGTGCCAGCAGTTTATTGGGCAGGGTCGGCTACACCTTC. As protein: CASSLLGRVGYTF.